This T cell receptor (beta chain) was identified in a study of blood T cell repertoires in COVID-19. As for the study in general: Sites across the United States, Italy and Spain contributed samples from acute and convalescent COVID-19. From T cells, B-cell-depleted T cells, or PBMCs came the material, which was cDNA or gDNA.

CDR1 is KGHSH, CDR2 LQKENI, per germline. The CDR3 spans 16 residues. Trimming removed 2 bases from V and 3 bases from J; junction bases left unmatched: 9. The authors' processing: It was from reference gene primer amplification that nucleated cell counts were estimated. Clones were sequenced by immunoSEQ multiplex PCR, and TCRdb holds only the in-frame ones, with some missing. For V, J and clone size, that table is used; D and trimming come from the DNA. The repertoire holds about 130,000 clones, with around nine tenths as singletons. Seattle enrolled patients during active infection and tracked them longitudinally.

The TCR comes from a woman aged 70 to 79 with COVID-19, enrolled during active disease. This chain links TRBV18 with TRBJ2-7; TRBD1 agrees at 8 bases. The sequenced material came from peripheral blood. CDR3 sequence reads: CASSPISGTGFYEQYF. For the CDR3, the DNA is TGTGCCAGCTCACCAATATCCGGGACAGGCTTCTACGAGCAGTACTTC.